The clone carrying this TCR beta chain was counted at least ten times. The antigen is undetermined. CDR3 length equals 14 residues. Trimming cost V 3 bases and J 4 bases; bases outside gene matches: 7. CDR1 and CDR2 from the germline V gene are DFQATT and SNEGSKA (reference sequence). The entry originates in a study of T cells in Graves' hyperthyroidism and ophthalmopathy. Study-level results: Clonotypes that were expanded in thyroid above 0.001 mostly appeared in blood too.

TCR beta CDR3 regions were amplified from RNA. The HTBI primer set served for first-round RT-PCR of the TCR CDR3. TCRdb reprocessed the multiplex PCR reads with MiXCR, giving one entry per CDR3 protein. This table has some 350,000 distinct CDR3 sequences, roughly 15% appearing once. Each ophthalmopathy patient scored at least 3 on the Clinical Activity Score and at least 4 on NOSPECS grade, with duration under 3 months. Not enrolled were patients with uncontrolled infection, other autoimmune disease, pregnancy or lactation. Fresh 10 ml peripheral blood yielded PBMCs. The receptor was isolated from a woman aged 40 to 50 with Graves' ophthalmopathy. Sequencing was carried out using blood. The chain uses TRBV20-1 and TRBJ2-7; 9 positions match TRBD1. The CDR3 DNA reads TGCAGTGCTAGGGGACAGGGAGGCAGGTACGAGCAGTACTTC. Its translation is CSARGQGGRYEQYF.